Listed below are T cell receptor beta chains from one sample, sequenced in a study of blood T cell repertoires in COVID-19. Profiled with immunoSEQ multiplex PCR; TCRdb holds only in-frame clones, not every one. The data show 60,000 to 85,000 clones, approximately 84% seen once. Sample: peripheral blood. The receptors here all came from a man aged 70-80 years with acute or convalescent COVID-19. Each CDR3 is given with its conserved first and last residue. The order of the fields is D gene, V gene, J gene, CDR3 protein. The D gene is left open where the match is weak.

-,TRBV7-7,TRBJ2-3,CASSPEGQSTDTQYF
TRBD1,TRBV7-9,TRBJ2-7,CASSLDGTGVSYEQYF
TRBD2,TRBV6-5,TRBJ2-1,CASMRGGSYNEQFF
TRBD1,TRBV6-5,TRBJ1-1,CASSTTGGFGTEAFF
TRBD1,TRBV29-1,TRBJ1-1,CSVPGQGFSGNTEAFF
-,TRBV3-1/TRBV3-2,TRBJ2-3,CASSPILRADTQYF
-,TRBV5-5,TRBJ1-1,CASSLTEMNTEAFF
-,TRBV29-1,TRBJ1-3,CSVGHSGNTIYF
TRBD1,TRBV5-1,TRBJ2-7,CASSLGQGLHEQYF
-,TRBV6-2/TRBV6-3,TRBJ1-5,CASSYNDRPPGNQPQHF
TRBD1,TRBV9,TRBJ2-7,CASSVVDRGEQYF
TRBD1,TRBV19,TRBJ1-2,CASSRDRSNYGYTF
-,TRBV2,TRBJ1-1,CASSKQGRDTEAFF
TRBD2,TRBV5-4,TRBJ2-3,CASRPGLAGAADTQYF
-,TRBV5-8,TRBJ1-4,CASSSTTGRAGEKLFF
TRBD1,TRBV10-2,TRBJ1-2,CASSTGGNYGYTF
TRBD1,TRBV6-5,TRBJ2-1,CASSRNRGSYNEQFF
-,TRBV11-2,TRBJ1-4,CASSTQGIYEKLFF
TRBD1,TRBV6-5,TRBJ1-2,CASSYSTGGDGYTF
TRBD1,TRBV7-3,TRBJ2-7,CASSLFGTADEQYF
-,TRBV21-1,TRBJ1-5,CASSKEYREYSNQPQHF
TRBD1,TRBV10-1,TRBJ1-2,CASSESRDRGHGYTF
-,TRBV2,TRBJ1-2,CASSEETGYGYTF
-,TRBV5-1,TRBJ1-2,CASSVDSNYGYTF
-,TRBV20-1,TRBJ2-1,CSGAGNNEQFF
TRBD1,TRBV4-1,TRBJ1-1,CASSPTGRTEAFF
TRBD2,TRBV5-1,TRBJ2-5,CASSHSSGSRETQYF
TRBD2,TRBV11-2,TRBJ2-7,CASSRLLAGGIEQYF
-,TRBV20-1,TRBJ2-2,CSASSPGSAGIGELFF
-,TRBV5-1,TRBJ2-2,CASSLRRGNTGELFF
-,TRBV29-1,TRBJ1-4,CSALGGAEKLFF
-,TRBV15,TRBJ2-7,CATSRETGSSYEQYF